A selection of T cell receptor beta chains follows, all from one sample in a study of beta chain features in type 1 diabetes. TCRdb keeps only in-frame clones here, not all; method: immunoSEQ multiplex PCR. The repertoire holds hundreds of thousands of clones, around 15% seen once, with nearly 0.04% in the top ten. The sample taken for sequencing was naive CD4+ T cells from blood. The receptors derive from a man younger than 35 with type 1 diabetes. CDR3s include the opening cysteine and the closing phenylalanine or tryptophan. Fields, in order: J gene, clone size, V gene, D gene, CDR3 DNA, CDR3 protein. A D gene is named only where the DNA matches it firmly. Clone size is shown for a subset of rows, as once, few, many or a class of expanded clone.

j_gene: TRBJ2-7; abundance: few; v_gene: TRBV10-3; d_gene: TRBD2; CDR3nt: TGTGCCATTGGGACTAGCATAACCTACGAGCAGTACTTC; CDR3aa: CAIGTSITYEQYF
j_gene: TRBJ2-1; abundance: few; v_gene: TRBV7-2; d_gene: .; CDR3nt: TGTGCCAGCAGCTTACGAGGGGCAGGAGCGACCTCCTACAATGAGCAGTTCTTC; CDR3aa: CASSLRGAGATSYNEQFF
j_gene: TRBJ2-7; abundance: .; v_gene: TRBV6-5; d_gene: TRBD1; CDR3nt: TGTGCCAGCCACAGGGGGCTCGGGGCCGAGCAGTACTTC; CDR3aa: CASHRGLGAEQYF
j_gene: TRBJ1-1; abundance: few; v_gene: TRBV18; d_gene: .; CDR3nt: TGTGCCAGCTCACCGCAGGGACACACTGAAGCTTTCTTT; CDR3aa: CASSPQGHTEAFF
j_gene: TRBJ2-1; abundance: .; v_gene: TRBV6-5; d_gene: .; CDR3nt: TGTGCCAGCTGGGGGGAGATCTCCTACAATGAGCAGTTCTTC; CDR3aa: CASWGEISYNEQFF
j_gene: TRBJ1-2; abundance: .; v_gene: TRBV7-9; d_gene: .; CDR3nt: TGTGCCAGCAGCTTTGACAAATATGGCTACACCTTC; CDR3aa: CASSFDKYGYTF
j_gene: TRBJ2-3; abundance: few; v_gene: TRBV11-1; d_gene: TRBD1; CDR3nt: TGTGCCAGCAGCTCCCCACAGGGGGGCGATACGCAGTATTTT; CDR3aa: CASSSPQGGDTQYF
j_gene: TRBJ1-1; abundance: .; v_gene: TRBV29-1; d_gene: .; CDR3nt: TGCAGCGGGTCGCGGGAGGGGTCGTGGACTGAAGCTTTCTTT; CDR3aa: CSGSREGSWTEAFF
j_gene: TRBJ1-5; abundance: .; v_gene: TRBV30; d_gene: .; CDR3nt: TGTGCCTGGAGTGTACGGGGGGGCCAGCCCCAGCATTTT; CDR3aa: CAWSVRGGQPQHF
j_gene: TRBJ1-1; abundance: .; v_gene: TRBV6-1; d_gene: .; CDR3nt: TGTGCCAGCAGTGAACGGGGTGTGGTGAACACTGAAGCTTTCTTT; CDR3aa: CASSERGVVNTEAFF
j_gene: TRBJ1-1; abundance: .; v_gene: TRBV2; d_gene: .; CDR3nt: TGTGCCAGCACGGGAGGATCTGAAGCTTTCTTT; CDR3aa: CASTGGSEAFF
j_gene: TRBJ1-1; abundance: .; v_gene: TRBV28; d_gene: .; CDR3nt: TGTGCCAGCAGCACCGGGACGGCGCAGAACACTGAAGCTTTCTTT; CDR3aa: CASSTGTAQNTEAFF
j_gene: TRBJ2-1; abundance: .; v_gene: TRBV4-2; d_gene: TRBD1; CDR3nt: TGTGCCACCCTGTACAGGGGTTCCTACAATGAGCAGTTCTTC; CDR3aa: CATLYRGSYNEQFF
j_gene: TRBJ2-7; abundance: few; v_gene: TRBV7-2; d_gene: TRBD2; CDR3nt: TGTGCCAGCAGCTTAGAACGAACTAGCGGCTACGAGCAGTACTTC; CDR3aa: CASSLERTSGYEQYF
j_gene: TRBJ2-7; abundance: .; v_gene: TRBV7-9; d_gene: TRBD1; CDR3nt: TGTGCCAGCAGCTCTAGACCCGGGACAGGGGGCTACCTTTACGAGCAGTACTTC; CDR3aa: CASSSRPGTGGYLYEQYF
j_gene: TRBJ2-5; abundance: .; v_gene: TRBV28; d_gene: TRBD2; CDR3nt: TGTGCCAGCAGCTTAGCGGGGGGCCCGGAGACCCAGTACTTC; CDR3aa: CASSLAGGPETQYF
j_gene: TRBJ1-5; abundance: few; v_gene: TRBV2; d_gene: TRBD1; CDR3nt: TGTGCCAGGGGGGACAGAATCAATCAGCCCCAGCATTTT; CDR3aa: CARGDRINQPQHF
j_gene: TRBJ2-1; abundance: .; v_gene: TRBV2; d_gene: .; CDR3nt: TGTGCCACAGGATTTGGGGGGAATGAGCAGTTCTTC; CDR3aa: CATGFGGNEQFF
j_gene: TRBJ2-3; abundance: .; v_gene: TRBV6-5; d_gene: TRBD1; CDR3nt: TGTGCCAGCAGTCTACAGGGGGTCACAGATACGCAGTATTTT; CDR3aa: CASSLQGVTDTQYF
j_gene: TRBJ1-1; abundance: .; v_gene: TRBV29-1; d_gene: .; CDR3nt: TGCAGCGTTGGTCGAGGCAGGGACGGAGCTTTCTTT; CDR3aa: CSVGRGRDGAFF
j_gene: TRBJ2-7; abundance: few; v_gene: TRBV7-3; d_gene: .; CDR3nt: TGTGCCAGCAGCTTATCCCTCGGGTACCTCTACGAGCAGTACTTC; CDR3aa: CASSLSLGYLYEQYF
j_gene: TRBJ2-3; abundance: .; v_gene: TRBV7-9; d_gene: .; CDR3nt: TGTGCCAGCAGCCCAGGACGTTTAAGCACAGATACGCAGTATTTT; CDR3aa: CASSPGRLSTDTQYF
j_gene: TRBJ2-1; abundance: few; v_gene: TRBV30; d_gene: TRBD2; CDR3nt: TGTGCCTGGACCACCGGCACTAGCGCCTACAATGAGCAGTTCTTC; CDR3aa: CAWTTGTSAYNEQFF
j_gene: TRBJ1-3; abundance: few; v_gene: TRBV29-1; d_gene: TRBD1; CDR3nt: TGCAGCGTTGAGGGACAGTGGGGAAACACCATATATTTT; CDR3aa: CSVEGQWGNTIYF
j_gene: TRBJ2-3; abundance: .; v_gene: TRBV30; d_gene: .; CDR3nt: TGTGCCTGGAACTGGAGGAGCACAGATACGCAGTATTTT; CDR3aa: CAWNWRSTDTQYF
j_gene: TRBJ2-3; abundance: .; v_gene: TRBV7-2; d_gene: .; CDR3nt: TGTGCCACCAACGGACCCCCAAGGCCAGATACGCAGTATTTT; CDR3aa: CATNGPPRPDTQYF
j_gene: TRBJ1-1; abundance: .; v_gene: TRBV30; d_gene: .; CDR3nt: TGTGCCTGGAGCCCAACCGAAAGGATGCAAGCTTTCTTT; CDR3aa: CAWSPTERMQAFF
j_gene: TRBJ1-2; abundance: .; v_gene: TRBV25-1; d_gene: .; CDR3nt: TGTGCCAGCAGTGAAATCCAAGGTCGGAGTTATGGCTACACCTTC; CDR3aa: CASSEIQGRSYGYTF
j_gene: TRBJ2-1; abundance: once; v_gene: TRBV25-1; d_gene: TRBD1; CDR3nt: TGTGCCAGCAGTGAACGAGGGTCAGGGGGCTACAATGAGCAGTTCTTC; CDR3aa: CASSERGSGGYNEQFF
j_gene: TRBJ2-3; abundance: .; v_gene: TRBV7-9; d_gene: TRBD2; CDR3nt: TGTGCCAGCAGCGAACTAGCGGGGTACACAGATACGCAGTATTTT; CDR3aa: CASSELAGYTDTQYF